This T cell receptor (beta chain) was recovered during a study of T cell repertoires in ileal Crohn's disease. Study details: Every patient was operated on for stricturing (about 60%) or penetrating (approximately 40%) complications. The M0 sample came from the inflamed ileal portion of the resected specimen. Per sample, about 460 nanograms of biopsy DNA were TCRB immunosequenced. General study results and limits: Compared with CD4 T cells, sorted CD8 cells carried more expanded clones.

The CDR3 has 14 residues. V lost 2 bases to trimming and J lost 5 bases, with 10 bases between them. Germline V gene lookup returns CDR1 LNHDA and CDR2 SQIVND (reference sequence). Of note for this clone: Antigen specificity is unknown.

Profiled with immunoSEQ multiplex PCR; TCRdb holds only in-frame clones, not every one. The table lists under 2,500 clones, 85% to 95% of them singletons. Time point: inflamed ileum from the surgical specimen. Sample: ileal tissue. This chain links TRBV19 with TRBJ1-5; perhaps TRBD1 as D (6 bases). This TCR came from an adult with Crohn's disease. The CDR3 protein is CASSIMGADQPQHF. The CDR3 nucleotides are TGTGCCAGTAGTATAATGGGGGCGGATCAGCCCCAGCATTTT. Full variable domain (remainder filled in from reference TRBV19 and TRBJ1-5): DGGITQSPKYLFRKEGQNVTLSCEQNLNHDAMYWYRQDPGQGLRLIYYSQIVNDFQKGDIAEGYSVSREKKESFPLTVTSAQKNPTAFYLCASSIMGADQPQHFGDGTRLSIL.